This T cell receptor beta chain came from a study of shared clonotypes between healthy human individuals. Naive CD8 populations comprised CD45RO-negative cells positively selected for CCR7, excluding terminally differentiated effector memory CD45RA+ cells. Germline V gene data show CDR1 as LNHDA and CDR2 as SQIVND (reference sequence). V lost 8 bases to trimming and J lost 4 bases; unmatched junction nucleotides: 11. This CDR3 is built from 15 residues. Using immunoSEQ multiplex PCR, the repertoire was profiled, and TCRdb retains in-frame clones only, with some absent. The sample holds about 2 million clones, about 95% seen once.

Sequenced material: naive CD8+ T cells sorted from blood. The genes are TRBV19 and TRBJ2-7; 10 bases map to TRBD1. The sequence came from a young man in good health. The CDR3 DNA is TGTGCCAGTGCGTTCGCGAGACAGGGGGCTTACGAGCAGTACTTC. Its protein is CASAFARQGAYEQYF. Looking up the rest from reference TRBV19 and TRBJ2-7 gives the full variable domain: DGGITQSPKYLFRKEGQNVTLSCEQNLNHDAMYWYRQDPGQGLRLIYYSQIVNDFQKGDIAEGYSVSREKKESFPLTVTSAQKNPTAFYLCASAFARQGAYEQYFGPGTRLTVT.